The T cell receptor beta chain described here comes from a study of spatial heterogeneity in lung cancer (dated by TCRdb to between 2019 and 2020). Some background on the complete study: Beta-chain transcripts were consistently detected in greater numbers than alpha-chain transcripts, which likely reflects a higher abundance of beta-chain transcripts. The study quantitatively compared TCR alpha and beta repertoires across multiple tumor regions, matched nontumor lung and blood in non-small cell lung cancer. In the raw uncorrected reads, each unique combination of TCR and UMI appeared more than ten times on average. Both alpha and beta chains were TCR-sequenced in 210 or so tumor regions, some 64 matched nontumor lung samples and 45 to 60 PBMC samples obtained at surgery. TCR repertoire features were related to nonsynonymous mutation counts determined by whole-exome sequencing of tumor tissue. The investigation overall reported the following: Confirming at a functional level the hypothesis that regional TCRs recognize regional mutations was considered to require additional single-cell paired TCR alpha and beta sequencing. Ubiquitous expanded tumor TCRs were detected in blood more often at tumor resection than at routine follow-up.

The time point label of this sample denotes: sample taken at primary tumor resection. TCR sequencing used whole RNA extracted from tumor and nontumor lung tissue, or from cryopreserved PBMC samples, without cell sorting. Samples were obtained from over 70 patients with early-stage, untreated non-small cell lung cancer from the lung TRACERx cohort. Only patients with enough RNA available from two or more tumor regions were chosen for TCR sequencing. Taken from the germline V gene, the CDR1 and CDR2 loops are MDHEN and SYDVKM. The V end loses 2 bases and the J end loses 4 bases, and a stretch of 3 bases separates them. Including cysteine and phenylalanine, the CDR3 has 12 amino acids. CDR3 DNA is the only sequence kept; it has 36 bases, read in frame from the first base. A remark on this clonotype: Its antigen remains undetermined. No per-base quality is available; no much larger clone lies one base away.

Libraries came from 5' RACE. For sequencing, a NextSeq 500 was employed. The TCR library protocol attached a unique molecular identifier to each TCR cDNA molecule to allow correction of PCR and sequencing errors. Per the source publication's procedure: TCR identification, UMI-based error correction and CDR3 extraction were performed with Decombinator tools. Expanded TCRs were defined as those above a frequency of 2 per 1,000, corresponding to the top 1% of the tumor frequency distribution. Each repertoire was subsampled 100 times to 5,000 TCRs, after which Renyi diversity was computed with the R vegan package. CDR3 similarity networks were built from amino acid triplet string-kernel similarity, connecting CDR3s with pairwise similarity above 0.82. TCRdb reworked the public reads: Q25 trimming with fastp, MiXCR clone assembly, productive beta chains retained. Entries that share a CDR3 protein sequence are merged under the most common genes and DNA. The V and J calls come from TCRdb's annotation, not from the publication. The sample table lists 90,000 or so distinct CDR3 sequences, roughly 9.5% of them with a count of one. Together, the top ten hold less than 8.5% of the sample.

The sample consisted of PBMCs, taken at surgery. The sequence joins TRBV28 to TRBJ2-1; the D gene remains uncertain. The sequence derives from a male donor with early-stage non-small cell lung cancer. In nucleotide form, the sequence is TGTGCCAGCAGTTTAGAGTACAATGAGCAGTTCTTC. Its translation reads: CASSLEYNEQFF.